This T cell receptor beta chain was sequenced during a study of blood T cell repertoires in COVID-19. Turning to the study itself: Samples came from the United States, Italy and Spain, spanning acute and convalescent COVID-19. PBMCs, B-cell-depleted T cells, or T cells provided the cDNA or gDNA that made up the material.

As handled by the study authors: Amplification with reference gene primers provided the estimates of nucleated cell counts. Profiling relied on immunoSEQ multiplex PCR, and the TCRdb table lists in-frame clones only, not all of them. Clone size and the V and J calls come from that table; the DNA yielded D and trimming. The sample gives approximately 120,000 clones, about 85% of which show up once; 25% to 30% is in the top ten. Germline V lookup: CDR1 KGHSY, CDR2 FQNENV. Losses at the gene ends were 1 base for V and 3 bases for J; bases not matched to a gene: 3. The CDR3 is 15 amino acids. Sequenced sample: peripheral blood. The clonotype originates from a woman aged 80 or over with acute or convalescent COVID-19. The chain links TRBV16 to TRBJ1-1; 9 nucleotides line up with TRBD1. The CDR3: CASSQWGTGYTEAFF. The CDR3 nucleotides are TGTGCCAGCAGCCAATGGGGGACAGGGTACACTGAAGCTTTCTTT.